Listed here are 2 T cell receptor beta chains from one sample, sequenced in a study of blood T cell repertoires in COVID-19. Sequencing used immunoSEQ multiplex PCR; TCRdb keeps in-frame clones, though not all of them. The table has some 100,000 clones, 85% to 90% seen once. The source material was peripheral blood. The origin of the receptors is a woman over 75 with active COVID-19.

The V call is TRBV3-1 (or the pseudogene TRBV3-2), the J call TRBJ2-1; D gene ambiguous. Germline V CDR1 and CDR2: LGHDT, YNNKEL (reference sequence). The CDR3 covers 13 residues. The ends were cut back, 4 bases at V and 10 bases at J, with 14 bases in the middle. CDR3 DNA sequence: TGTGCCAGCAGCCGCCCGGAGCTTGGGGAGCAGTTCTTC. Its protein is CASSRPELGEQFF.

The chain is built from TRBV5-6 and TRBJ2-5, with D possibly matching TRBD1 (5 bases). Germline CDR1 is SGHDT and CDR2 is YYEEEE. The CDR3 is 14 residues long. V lost 2 bases, J lost 4 bases, and 12 bases lay in between. CDR3 bases: TGTGCCAGCAGCTTAACCGGACAAGGAGAGACCCAGTACTTC. This codes for CASSLTGQGETQYF.